This TCR beta chain was documented in a study of cytomegalovirus exposure and HLA in healthy donors. Study in general: T cells numbering some 170 million yielded some 120 million unique TCR beta sequences in an earlier analysis. Study-wide results and caveats: Immune exposure information comprised only CMV serostatus.

The PCR employed 60 Vbeta primers together with 13 Jbeta primers. Repertoires were generated with immunoSEQ multiplex PCR, while TCRdb's copy carries only in-frame clones and drops some. The table records approximately 140,000 clones, about four fifths of them present only once. Healthy bone marrow donors supplied every sample. While unrecorded immune exposures were likely, the donors were nominally healthy when sampled. Points on this clone: Antigen specificity is unknown.

The germline V gene encodes CDR1 SGDLS and CDR2 YYNGEE. V was cut by 4 bases and J by 2 bases, with 13 bases left in between. This CDR3 has 16 residues. The chain is built from TRBV9 and TRBJ2-6; tentatively, D is TRBD2 (5 bases). Sequences were obtained from PBMCs. The receptor comes from a man aged 18 to 29 in good health and CMV-seronegative. DNA of the CDR3: TGTGCCAGCAGCCCGAGAGGAGGCCCTGGGGCCAACGTCCTGACTTTC. It encodes CASSPRGGPGANVLTF. The whole variable domain, filled in from reference TRBV9 and TRBJ2-6, reads DSGVTQTPKHLITATGQRVTLRCSPRSGDLSVYWYQQSLDQGLQFLIQYYNGEERAKGNILERFSAQQFPDLHSELNLSSLELGDSALYFCASSPRGGPGANVLTFGAGSRLTVL.